Listed below are T cell receptor beta chains from one sample, sequenced in a study of T cell repertoires in cytomegalovirus infection. Their specific antigens are unknown. MiXCR, run by TCRdb on the reads, gives a single entry per CDR3 protein. There are around 99,000 distinct CDR3 sequences in the sample; about 28% occur only once, and roughly 81% lies in the top ten. Source: CD8+ T cells from cultured PBMCs, taken from culture after CMV antigen stimulation. The origin of the receptors is a human donor in good health (CMV status not recorded). Some clones in this sample may be carry-over from other donors' samples. CDR3s include the opening cysteine and the closing phenylalanine or tryptophan. Each record gives: clone size, J gene, D gene, V gene, CDR3 protein, CDR3 DNA. The D gene is left open where the match is weak. The size of a clone is reported for some rows only, either as once, few or many, or as a class for expanded clones.

clone size: -; J gene: TRBJ2-1; D gene: -; V gene: TRBV6-5; CDR3 protein: CASRRLGLGGSSYNEQFF; CDR3 DNA: TGTGCCAGCAGGCGACTAGGGTTGGGGGGAAGCTCCTACAATGAGCAGTTCTTC
clone size: many; J gene: TRBJ1-5; D gene: TRBD1; V gene: TRBV12-3/TRBV12-4; CDR3 protein: CASSPWDRGRKPQHF; CDR3 DNA: TGTGCCAGCAGTCCGTGGGACAGGGGACGGAAGCCCCAGCATTTT
clone size: -; J gene: TRBJ2-7; D gene: -; V gene: TRBV2; CDR3 protein: CASSFRGWGDEQYF; CDR3 DNA: TGTGCCAGCAGTTTCCGGGGCTGGGGCGACGAGCAGTACTTC
clone size: -; J gene: TRBJ1-5; D gene: -; V gene: TRBV7-9; CDR3 protein: CASSLEGSVHQPQHF; CDR3 DNA: TGTGCCAGCAGCTTAGAGGGCTCAGTTCATCAGCCCCAGCATTTT
clone size: many; J gene: TRBJ2-1; D gene: -; V gene: TRBV6-5; CDR3 protein: CASSTGGGEQFF; CDR3 DNA: TGTGCCAGCAGTACGGGGGGCGGTGAGCAGTTCTTC
clone size: few; J gene: TRBJ1-2; D gene: -; V gene: TRBV20-1; CDR3 protein: CSARNDILPGGYTF; CDR3 DNA: TGCAGTGCTAGAAACGACATCTTACCGGGTGGCTACACCTTC
clone size: many; J gene: TRBJ2-1; D gene: TRBD2; V gene: TRBV4-2; CDR3 protein: CASGLAGGSEQFF; CDR3 DNA: TGTGCCAGCGGACTAGCGGGGGGTAGTGAGCAGTTCTTC
clone size: -; J gene: TRBJ2-1; D gene: -; V gene: TRBV7-9; CDR3 protein: CASSWERGTYNEQFF; CDR3 DNA: TGTGCCAGCAGCTGGGAGAGGGGAACGTACAATGAGCAGTTCTTC
clone size: -; J gene: TRBJ1-1; D gene: -; V gene: TRBV7-6; CDR3 protein: CASSLMGGDTEAFF; CDR3 DNA: TGTGCCAGCAGCTTGATGGGGGGGGACACTGAAGCTTTCTTT
clone size: few; J gene: TRBJ1-3; D gene: -; V gene: TRBV30; CDR3 protein: CAWKASGNTIYF; CDR3 DNA: TGTGCCTGGAAGGCTTCTGGAAACACCATATATTTT
clone size: -; J gene: TRBJ2-1; D gene: -; V gene: TRBV19; CDR3 protein: CASSIGDSIYNEQFF; CDR3 DNA: TGTGCCAGTAGTATAGGGGACTCGATTTACAATGAGCAGTTCTTC
clone size: -; J gene: TRBJ1-1; D gene: -; V gene: TRBV20-1; CDR3 protein: CSAQLVPEAFF; CDR3 DNA: TGCAGTGCCCAATTGGTCCCTGAAGCTTTCTTT
clone size: -; J gene: TRBJ1-5; D gene: -; V gene: TRBV12-3/TRBV12-4; CDR3 protein: CASSALLNQPQHF; CDR3 DNA: TGTGCCAGCTCAGCGCTACTCAATCAGCCCCAGCATTTT
clone size: -; J gene: TRBJ1-5; D gene: TRBD1; V gene: TRBV6-6; CDR3 protein: CASRNDRGDQPQHF; CDR3 DNA: TGTGCCAGCAGGAACGACAGGGGTGACCAGCCCCAGCATTTT
clone size: -; J gene: TRBJ2-3; D gene: TRBD2; V gene: TRBV12-3/TRBV12-4; CDR3 protein: CASSPAGGYTDTQYF; CDR3 DNA: TGTGCCAGCAGCCCAGCGGGGGGATACACAGATACGCAGTATTTT
clone size: few; J gene: TRBJ2-7; D gene: TRBD1; V gene: TRBV7-9; CDR3 protein: CASPPPGTDSYEQYF; CDR3 DNA: TGTGCCAGTCCCCCACCAGGGACAGATTCCTACGAGCAGTACTTC
clone size: few; J gene: TRBJ1-6; D gene: -; V gene: TRBV6-1; CDR3 protein: CATQPTKGVSPLHF; CDR3 DNA: TGTGCCACCCAACCTACTAAGGGGGTTTCACCCCTCCACTTT
clone size: -; J gene: TRBJ2-1; D gene: TRBD2; V gene: TRBV6-6; CDR3 protein: CASSGLAGLNEQFF; CDR3 DNA: TGTGCCAGCAGTGGACTAGCGGGACTCAATGAGCAGTTCTTC
clone size: -; J gene: TRBJ1-6; D gene: TRBD1; V gene: TRBV9; CDR3 protein: CASSQVGGTANSPLHF; CDR3 DNA: TGTGCCAGCAGCCAAGTTGGAGGGACAGCCAATTCACCCCTCCACTTT
clone size: -; J gene: TRBJ1-2; D gene: TRBD1; V gene: TRBV13; CDR3 protein: CASSPRDRGWYGYTF; CDR3 DNA: TGTGCCAGCAGCCCCCGGGACAGGGGATGGTATGGCTACACCTTC
clone size: -; J gene: TRBJ2-3; D gene: -; V gene: TRBV6-2/TRBV6-3; CDR3 protein: CASSYSLSPDTQYF; CDR3 DNA: TGTGCCAGCAGTTACTCCCTGAGCCCAGATACGCAGTATTTT
clone size: few; J gene: TRBJ1-1; D gene: -; V gene: TRBV7-2; CDR3 protein: CASSLEYPEGTEAFF; CDR3 DNA: TGTGCCAGCAGCTTAGAATATCCGGAAGGCACTGAAGCTTTCTTT
clone size: -; J gene: TRBJ1-2; D gene: -; V gene: TRBV12-3/TRBV12-4; CDR3 protein: CASSLPGRYGYTF; CDR3 DNA: TGTGCCAGCAGTTTACCGGGTCGGTATGGCTACACCTTC
clone size: -; J gene: TRBJ2-7; D gene: TRBD2; V gene: TRBV4-2; CDR3 protein: CASSGLAGSNEQYF; CDR3 DNA: TGTGCCAGCAGCGGGTTAGCGGGGAGCAACGAGCAGTACTTC
clone size: -; J gene: TRBJ1-3; D gene: -; V gene: TRBV29-1; CDR3 protein: CSVEATGPMGPDTIYF; CDR3 DNA: TGCAGCGTTGAGGCGACGGGACCTATGGGGCCAGACACCATATATTTT
clone size: many; J gene: TRBJ1-1; D gene: -; V gene: TRBV7-2; CDR3 protein: CASSLTAGTEAFF; CDR3 DNA: TGTGCCAGCAGCTTAACCGCGGGGACTGAAGCTTTCTTT
clone size: many; J gene: TRBJ2-3; D gene: TRBD2; V gene: TRBV7-9; CDR3 protein: CASSSTSGDPDTQYF; CDR3 DNA: TGTGCCAGCAGTTCGACTAGCGGGGATCCAGATACGCAGTATTTT
clone size: many; J gene: TRBJ1-4; D gene: -; V gene: TRBV7-2; CDR3 protein: CASSLGLNLGTNEKLFF; CDR3 DNA: TGTGCCAGCAGCTTAGGTTTAAACCTCGGAACTAATGAAAAACTGTTTTTT
clone size: once; J gene: TRBJ1-2; D gene: TRBD1; V gene: TRBV29-1; CDR3 protein: CSVGPGQAYGYTF; CDR3 DNA: TGCAGCGTAGGACCGGGACAGGCCTATGGCTACACCTTC
clone size: -; J gene: TRBJ1-6; D gene: -; V gene: TRBV11-1; CDR3 protein: CASSLLNSPLHF; CDR3 DNA: TGTGCCAGCAGCCTTTTGAATTCACCCCTCCACTTT
clone size: few; J gene: TRBJ2-7; D gene: -; V gene: TRBV19; CDR3 protein: CASSITAFSYEQYF; CDR3 DNA: TGTGCCAGTAGTATAACCGCGTTCTCCTACGAGCAGTACTTC
clone size: -; J gene: TRBJ2-6; D gene: TRBD1; V gene: TRBV5-6; CDR3 protein: CASSLAGGLSGANVLTF; CDR3 DNA: TGTGCCAGCAGCTTGGCAGGGGGCCTCTCTGGGGCCAACGTCCTGACTTTC
clone size: -; J gene: TRBJ2-5; D gene: -; V gene: TRBV5-4; CDR3 protein: CASSNRDLQETQYF; CDR3 DNA: TGTGCCAGCAGCAACCGGGACTTGCAAGAGACCCAGTACTTC
clone size: once; J gene: TRBJ2-3; D gene: TRBD2; V gene: TRBV20-1; CDR3 protein: CSASGGLAGPSTDTQYF; CDR3 DNA: TGCAGTGCTAGCGGTGGACTAGCGGGGCCTAGCACAGATACGCAGTATTTT
clone size: -; J gene: TRBJ1-2; D gene: -; V gene: TRBV11-2; CDR3 protein: CASSLVQNYGYTF; CDR3 DNA: TGTGCCAGCAGCTTAGTTCAAAACTATGGCTACACCTTC
clone size: few; J gene: TRBJ1-2; D gene: -; V gene: TRBV25-1; CDR3 protein: CASSGGKLHGYTF; CDR3 DNA: TGTGCCAGCAGTGGCGGGAAGCTACATGGCTACACCTTC
clone size: many; J gene: TRBJ1-3; D gene: -; V gene: TRBV11-2; CDR3 protein: CASSFGAISGSSGNTIYF; CDR3 DNA: TGTGCCAGCAGCTTTGGTGCCATTTCGGGTTCCTCTGGAAACACCATATATTTT
clone size: few; J gene: TRBJ2-1; D gene: TRBD1; V gene: TRBV6-5; CDR3 protein: CASSPGTGELNEQFF; CDR3 DNA: TGTGCCAGCAGTCCCGGGACAGGGGAACTAAATGAGCAGTTCTTC
clone size: many; J gene: TRBJ2-2; D gene: TRBD1; V gene: TRBV6-6; CDR3 protein: CASSYSRTGNTGELFF; CDR3 DNA: TGTGCCAGCAGTTACTCGCGGACAGGGAACACCGGGGAGCTGTTTTTT
clone size: -; J gene: TRBJ1-2; D gene: -; V gene: TRBV7-3; CDR3 protein: CASSPGGGAYGYTF; CDR3 DNA: TGTGCCAGCAGCCCGGGAGGCGGAGCCTATGGCTACACCTTC
clone size: few; J gene: TRBJ1-1; D gene: -; V gene: TRBV9; CDR3 protein: CASSPAGAGTEAFF; CDR3 DNA: TGTGCCAGCAGCCCGGCGGGGGCGGGTACTGAAGCTTTCTTT
clone size: many; J gene: TRBJ1-5; D gene: -; V gene: TRBV7-8; CDR3 protein: CASSRGRGRPQHF; CDR3 DNA: TGTGCCAGCAGCCGCGGACGGGGTCGGCCCCAGCATTTT
clone size: few; J gene: TRBJ1-1; D gene: -; V gene: TRBV3-1; CDR3 protein: CASSPSLWTIMNTEAFF; CDR3 DNA: TGTGCCAGCAGCCCCAGTTTGTGGACAATTATGAACACTGAAGCTTTCTTT
clone size: once; J gene: TRBJ2-1; D gene: TRBD2; V gene: TRBV15; CDR3 protein: CATRLAGYNEQFF; CDR3 DNA: TGTGCCACCAGACTAGCGGGGTACAATGAGCAGTTCTTC
clone size: -; J gene: TRBJ2-1; D gene: -; V gene: TRBV12-3/TRBV12-4; CDR3 protein: CASSSGQLENEQFF; CDR3 DNA: TGTGCCAGCAGTTCCGGACAGTTAGAGAATGAGCAGTTCTTC
clone size: -; J gene: TRBJ2-1; D gene: -; V gene: TRBV6-5; CDR3 protein: CASSYSSAREQFF; CDR3 DNA: TGTGCCAGCAGTTACTCATCCGCGCGTGAGCAGTTCTTC
clone size: many; J gene: TRBJ2-7; D gene: -; V gene: TRBV4-1; CDR3 protein: CASSQPGRPYEQYF; CDR3 DNA: TGCGCCAGCAGCCAACCGGGTCGACCCTACGAGCAGTACTTC
clone size: -; J gene: TRBJ2-5; D gene: -; V gene: TRBV13; CDR3 protein: CASSLLGDRETQYF; CDR3 DNA: TGTGCCAGCAGCTTACTCGGCGACAGAGAGACCCAGTACTTC
clone size: many; J gene: TRBJ2-1; D gene: -; V gene: TRBV7-8; CDR3 protein: CASSRLNPGDEQFF; CDR3 DNA: TGTGCCAGCAGCCGTTTGAACCCAGGGGATGAGCAGTTCTTC
clone size: -; J gene: TRBJ2-1; D gene: TRBD2; V gene: TRBV7-9; CDR3 protein: CASSSPPTSGGRNNEQFF; CDR3 DNA: TGTGCCAGCAGCTCCCCTCCGACTAGCGGGGGGAGAAACAATGAGCAGTTCTTC
clone size: few; J gene: TRBJ1-6; D gene: -; V gene: TRBV6-6; CDR3 protein: CASTEAGRGIVGSPLHF; CDR3 DNA: TGTGCCAGCACCGAAGCGGGAAGAGGGATAGTCGGTTCACCCCTCCACTTT
clone size: few; J gene: TRBJ1-6; D gene: TRBD1; V gene: TRBV27; CDR3 protein: CASSSGQYSPLHF; CDR3 DNA: TGTGCCAGCAGTTCGGGACAGTATTCACCCCTCCACTTT
clone size: few; J gene: TRBJ1-6; D gene: -; V gene: TRBV12-3/TRBV12-4; CDR3 protein: CASSLQHNSPLHF; CDR3 DNA: TGTGCCAGCAGTTTACAGCATAATTCACCCCTCCACTTT
clone size: few; J gene: TRBJ1-1; D gene: -; V gene: TRBV18; CDR3 protein: CASSPYRGTMNTEAFF; CDR3 DNA: TGTGCCAGCTCACCATATAGGGGGACAATGAACACTGAAGCTTTCTTT
clone size: -; J gene: TRBJ1-2; D gene: -; V gene: TRBV4-1; CDR3 protein: CASSQESSSVNGYTF; CDR3 DNA: TGCGCCAGCAGCCAAGAATCCAGTTCGGTAAATGGCTACACCTTC